These T cell receptor beta chains were read from a single sample in a study of tumor and adjacent non-tumor tissue in lung cancer. One entry per CDR3 protein results from TCRdb running MiXCR on the multiplex PCR reads. The data show fewer than 120,000 distinct CDR3 sequences, 75% to 90% seen once. The sequenced sample consisted of lung tumor tissue. These receptors were collected from a man aged 70-80 years with non-small cell lung cancer. Both conserved end residues are part of each CDR3.

cdr3_aa: CASSHALAGYYNEQFF
j_call: TRBJ2-1
v_call: TRBV7-8

cdr3_aa: CASIPLAVGTGELFF
j_call: TRBJ2-2
v_call: TRBV11-2

cdr3_aa: CASSLSILSMEEHEQYF
j_call: TRBJ2-7
v_call: TRBV11-1

cdr3_aa: CASSQGEEAFF
j_call: TRBJ1-1
v_call: TRBV4-1

cdr3_aa: CAAAWGGEETQYF
j_call: TRBJ2-5
v_call: TRBV5-4

cdr3_aa: CAISPVPLGVANEKLFF
j_call: TRBJ1-4
v_call: TRBV4-2

cdr3_aa: CVSSPTLTGGPGNYEHYF
j_call: TRBJ2-7
v_call: TRBV5-6

cdr3_aa: CSDSPRALIGYTF
j_call: TRBJ1-2
v_call: TRBV29-1

cdr3_aa: CASSQAGTRYF
j_call: TRBJ2-5
v_call: TRBV14

cdr3_aa: CNVRTNGMVFF
j_call: TRBJ2-7
v_call: TRBV29-1

cdr3_aa: CASGLGGTGTTEAFF
j_call: TRBJ1-1
v_call: TRBV5-1

cdr3_aa: CASSDFSNSDYNEQFF
j_call: TRBJ2-1
v_call: TRBV6-4

cdr3_aa: CRVEDGTNEKVYF
j_call: TRBJ1-4
v_call: TRBV29-1

cdr3_aa: CASSLLLRLKSSMEQYF
j_call: TRBJ2-7
v_call: TRBV12-3/TRBV12-4

cdr3_aa: CASRKSDHQTSGLPQETQCF
j_call: TRBJ2-5
v_call: TRBV12-3/TRBV12-4

cdr3_aa: CTSSYFVALSGYTF
j_call: TRBJ1-2
v_call: TRBV6-5

cdr3_aa: CASNFRLGSNQPRHF
j_call: TRBJ1-5
v_call: TRBV6-6

cdr3_aa: CAISEHQGQVTEALF
j_call: TRBJ1-1
v_call: TRBV10-3

cdr3_aa: CTSLPPTGTLGYTF
j_call: TRBJ1-2
v_call: TRBV18

cdr3_aa: CTSSLVDGTSNEKLFF
j_call: TRBJ1-4
v_call: TRBV11-3

cdr3_aa: CATSDPTQKIGYSEQFF
j_call: TRBJ2-1
v_call: TRBV24-1

cdr3_aa: CASSLRVKSNYGYTF
j_call: TRBJ1-2
v_call: TRBV6-1

cdr3_aa: CACSLPQQAQQPQYF
j_call: .
v_call: TRBV28

cdr3_aa: CTSSAHSDSNQPQHF
j_call: TRBJ1-5
v_call: TRBV6-1

cdr3_aa: CARSLGTHHFYEQYF
j_call: TRBJ2-7
v_call: TRBV5-1

cdr3_aa: CASSQETVPYGRYF
j_call: TRBJ2-7
v_call: TRBV12-3/TRBV12-4

cdr3_aa: CSSSLNAAGKLEKYF
j_call: TRBJ2-7
v_call: TRBV12-3/TRBV12-4